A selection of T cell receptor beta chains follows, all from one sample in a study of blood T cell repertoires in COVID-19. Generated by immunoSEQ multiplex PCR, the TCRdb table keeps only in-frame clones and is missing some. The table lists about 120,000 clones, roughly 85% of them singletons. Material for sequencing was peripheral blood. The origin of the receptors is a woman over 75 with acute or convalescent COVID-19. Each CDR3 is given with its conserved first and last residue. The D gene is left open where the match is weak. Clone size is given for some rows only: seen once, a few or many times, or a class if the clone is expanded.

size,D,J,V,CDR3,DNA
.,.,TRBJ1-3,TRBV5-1,CASSSDSGNTIYF,TGCGCCAGCAGCTCGGACAGTGGAAACACCATATATTTT
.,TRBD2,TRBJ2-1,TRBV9,CASSRTTSGGAFYNEQFF,TGTGCCAGCAGCCGCACGACTAGCGGGGGGGCATTCTACAATGAGCAGTTCTTC
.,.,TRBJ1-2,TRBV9,CASSVGRGYYGYTF,TGTGCCAGCAGCGTAGGAAGGGGTTACTATGGCTACACCTTC
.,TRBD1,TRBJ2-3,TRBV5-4,CASSAGQGGKDTQYF,TGTGCCAGCAGCGCGGGACAGGGGGGGAAGGATACGCAGTATTTT
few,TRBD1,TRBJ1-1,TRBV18,CASSPDSGGGYTEAFF,TGTGCCAGCTCCCCCGATTCAGGGGGTGGGTACACTGAAGCTTTCTTT
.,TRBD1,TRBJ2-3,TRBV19,CASRWTGAGTDTQYF,TGTGCCAGTAGATGGACAGGGGCCGGCACAGATACGCAGTATTTT
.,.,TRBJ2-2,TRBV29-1,CSVAEGRHGTGELFF,TGCAGCGTTGCCGAGGGAAGGCACGGGACCGGGGAGCTGTTTTTT
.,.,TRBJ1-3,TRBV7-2,CASSSLGHFSGNTIYF,TGTGCCAGCAGCTCACTTGGACATTTCTCTGGAAACACCATATATTTT
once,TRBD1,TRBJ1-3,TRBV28,CASRDRGGGSGNTIYF,TGTGCCAGCAGGGACAGGGGAGGGGGTTCTGGAAACACCATATATTTT
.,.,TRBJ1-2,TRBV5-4,CASSFGRNRDGYTF,TGTGCCAGCAGCTTTGGACGGAACAGGGATGGCTACACCTTC
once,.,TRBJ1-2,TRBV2,CASSTVDHGYTF,TGTGCCAGCAGCACGGTTGATCATGGCTACACCTTC
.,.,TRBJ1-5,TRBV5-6,CASSTGGGQPQHF,TGTGCCAGCAGCACGGGTGGGGGGCAGCCCCAGCATTTT
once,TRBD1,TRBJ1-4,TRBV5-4,CASSRGGFEEKLFF,TGTGCCAGCAGCAGAGGGGGCTTTGAGGAAAAACTGTTTTTT
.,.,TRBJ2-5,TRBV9,CASSPHSRETQYF,TGTGCCAGCAGCCCCCACTCGAGAGAGACCCAGTACTTC
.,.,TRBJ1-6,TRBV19,CATPWDGGGYNSPLHF,TGTGCCACTCCGTGGGACGGGGGAGGCTATAATTCACCCCTCCACTTT
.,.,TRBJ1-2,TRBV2,CASLPLGGYGYTF,TGTGCCAGCCTCCCTTTAGGGGGATATGGCTACACCTTC
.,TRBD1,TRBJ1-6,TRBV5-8,CASSLGQGVSPLHF,TGTGCCAGCAGCTTAGGACAGGGCGTTTCACCCCTCCACTTT
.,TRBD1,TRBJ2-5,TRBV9,CASSVTGGKTQYF,TGTGCCAGCAGCGTGACAGGGGGCAAGACCCAGTACTTC
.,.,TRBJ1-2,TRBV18,CASSPYSTGTSAHGYTF,TGTGCCAGCTCACCATATTCTACAGGGACCTCGGCCCATGGCTACACCTTC
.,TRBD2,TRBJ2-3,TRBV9,CASSAWTSRDTQYF,TGTGCCAGCAGCGCTTGGACTAGTCGGGATACGCAGTATTTT
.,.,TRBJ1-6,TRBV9,CASSPAGVGNSPLHF,TGTGCCAGCAGCCCGGCAGGGGTAGGTAATTCACCCCTCCACTTT
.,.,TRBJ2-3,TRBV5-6,CASSFGLQGDTQYF,TGTGCCAGCAGCTTCGGCCTTCAGGGAGATACGCAGTATTTT
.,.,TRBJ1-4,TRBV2,CASSETYVANEKLFF,TGTGCCAGCAGTGAGACTTACGTGGCGAATGAAAAACTGTTTTTT
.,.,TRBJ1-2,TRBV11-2,CASSLETGSWYGYTF,TGTGCCAGCAGCTTAGAAACAGGGTCTTGGTATGGCTACACCTTC
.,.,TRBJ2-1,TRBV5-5,CASSFDGRNNEQFF,TGTGCCAGCAGCTTTGATGGGAGAAACAATGAGCAGTTCTTC
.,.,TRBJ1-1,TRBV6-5,CASSRHQNTEAFF,TGTGCCAGCAGCAGACACCAGAACACTGAAGCTTTCTTT
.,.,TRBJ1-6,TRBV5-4,CASSSYQGGSPLHF,TGTGCCAGCAGCTCGTACCAGGGCGGCTCACCCCTCCACTTT
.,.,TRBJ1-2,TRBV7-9,CASSLWQTEDGYTF,TGTGCCAGCAGCTTATGGCAGACTGAGGATGGCTACACCTTC
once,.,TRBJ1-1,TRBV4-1,CASSQGGLQNTEAFF,TGCGCCAGCAGCCAAGGAGGACTTCAAAACACTGAAGCTTTCTTT
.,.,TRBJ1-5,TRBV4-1,CASSPGTNNQPQHF,TGCGCCAGCAGCCCTGGGACAAATAATCAGCCCCAGCATTTT
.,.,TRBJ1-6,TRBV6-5,CASSQGMLYNSPLHF,TGTGCCAGCAGTCAGGGGATGCTCTATAATTCACCCCTCCACTTT
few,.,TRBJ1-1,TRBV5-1,CASSLATGNTEAFF,TGCGCCAGCAGCTTGGCCACGGGTAACACTGAAGCTTTCTTT